These 18 T cell receptor beta chains were all obtained from the same sample, sequenced in a study of CD4+ T cells in melanoma. TCRdb keeps only in-frame clones here, not all; method: immunoSEQ multiplex PCR. This table has 4,000 or so clones, around 73% appearing once. Sequenced sample: tumor tissue. All receptors derive from a human donor with melanoma.

The V gene is TRBV5-1, the J gene TRBJ1-4; D uncertain. This CDR3 is built from 14 residues. The germline V gene has CDR1 SGHRS and CDR2 YFSETQ. The germline V and J ends were trimmed by 0 bases and 4 bases, with 7 bases remaining between them. CDR3 protein: CASSLEWGNEKLFF. CDR3 bases: TGCGCCAGCAGCTTGGAATGGGGTAATGAAAAACTGTTTTTT. Together with reference TRBV5-1 and TRBJ1-4, the CDR3 gives the full variable domain: KAGVTQTPRYLIKTRGQQVTLSCSPISGHRSVSWYQQTPGQGLQFLFEYFSETQRNKGNFPGRFSGRQFSNSRSEMNVSTLELGDSALYLCASSLEWGNEKLFFGSGTQLSVL.

CDR3 DNA: TGCCATTTAGAAGTCCATCCGCTCCACTTT. Translated, it gives CHLEVHPLHF. The V and J genes are TRBV29-1 and TRBJ1-6, with D unclear. Germline assignment: CDR1 SQVTM and CDR2 ANQGSEA. CDR3 length: 10 residues.

This chain links TRBV11-2 with TRBJ2-3, with TRBD1 identical over 9 bases. There are 15 residues in the CDR3. Trimming at V came to 1 base and at J to 4 bases, leaving 3 bases not matched to a gene. Germline CDR1 SGHAT, CDR2 FQNNGV. The CDR3 nucleotides are TGTGCCAGCAGCTTAGGGGACAGGGAATCAGATACGCAGTATTTT. This translates into CASSLGDRESDTQYF.

The chain uses TRBV7-2 and TRBJ2-1, with D unclear. The germline gives CDR1 SGHTA, CDR2 FQGNSA. The CDR3 extends over 10 amino acids. V was trimmed by 3 bases and J by 6 bases, leaving 0 bases between them. This CDR3 is CASSFNEQFF. The DNA for the CDR3 is TGTGCCAGCAGCTTCAATGAGCAGTTCTTC.

The chain has TRBV6-1 and TRBJ2-1; 10 positions match TRBD2. V trimming: 1 base; J trimming: 6 bases; junction bases outside the gene matches: 6. CDR3 length equals 16 residues. From germline, CDR1 is MNHNS and CDR2 SASEGT. CDR3: CASSEGLAGGLNEQFF. The CDR3 coding sequence is TGTGCCAGCAGTGAAGGTTTAGCGGGGGGCCTCAATGAGCAGTTCTTC.

The V call is TRBV7-9, the J call TRBJ2-5; possible D gene TRBD1, 7 bases. The germline gives CDR1 SEHNR, CDR2 FQNEAQ (reference sequence). The V end lost 5 bases, the J end lost 7 bases, and 8 bases lay between the germline ends. This CDR3 contains 11 residues. The DNA of the CDR3 is TGTGCCAGCAGCCAGGGGGGGACCCAGTACTTC. The encoded protein is CASSQGGTQYF.

The CDR3 loop reads CASSATGESYEQYF. As DNA, the CDR3 is TGTGCCAGCAGCGCGACAGGGGAGTCATACGAGCAGTACTTC. The chain recombines TRBV9 with TRBJ2-7; 8 positions agree with TRBD1. Germline lookup yields CDR1 SGDLS and CDR2 YYNGEE. This CDR3 is built from 14 residues. J lost 4 bases, V lost 3 bases, and 6 bases had no gene match.

The J gene is TRBJ1-2, the V gene TRBV7-2; no reliable D call. V lost 5 bases and J 2 bases, leaving 15 bases between the germline ends. Germline loops: CDR1 SGHTA, CDR2 FQGNSA. This CDR3 is built from 15 residues. CDR3 nucleotides: TGTGCCAGCAGCCCCTTCGGCAGCACCAACTATGGCTACACCTTC. Protein sequence: CASSPFGSTNYGYTF.

The V call is TRBV9, the J call TRBJ1-1, with D unresolved. Looked up from germline, CDR1 is SGDLS and CDR2 is YYNGEE. V dropped 3 bases and J dropped 1 base, with 7 bases sitting between them. This CDR3 has 13 amino acids. The CDR3 is CASSARRNTEAFF. The CDR3 bases are TGTGCCAGCAGCGCCAGGAGGAACACTGAAGCTTTCTTT.

This sequence joins TRBV6-5 and TRBJ2-1, with 7 nucleotides matching TRBD1. The ends lost 6 bases at V and 9 bases at J; junction bases unmatched: 5. The CDR3 has 12 residues. The germline V gene has CDR1 MNHEY and CDR2 SVGAGI. The CDR3 reads CASRDRQGEQFF. The CDR3 DNA is TGTGCCAGCAGAGACAGACAGGGTGAGCAGTTCTTC.

Of note for this clone: A much larger clone is a single base away; this may be a read error. Different DNA sequences within this sample yield the same CDR3. The J gene is TRBJ1-1, the V gene TRBV5-5, with 7 bases identical to TRBD1. CDR1 and CDR2 from the germline V gene are SGHKS and YYEKEE (reference sequence). This CDR3 has 14 amino acids. Trimming at V came to 5 bases and at J to 5 bases, leaving 9 bases not matched to a gene. The CDR3 sequence is CASSSWTGTTEAFF. The CDR3, as DNA: TGTGCCAGCAGTTCGTGGACAGGAACAACTGAAGCTTTCTTT.

The chain has TRBV5-1 and TRBJ2-1; TRBD1 is a possible D gene (5 bases). Germline V gives CDR1 SGHRS, CDR2 YFSETQ. This CDR3 is built from 15 residues. V was pared by 4 bases and J by 2 bases, with 13 bases between. The CDR3 sequence: CASSLKGEPYNEQFF. In nucleotides, the CDR3 is TGCGCCAGCAGCCTAAAAGGGGAACCCTACAATGAGCAGTTCTTC.

The sample holds a few counts of this clone. This chain connects TRBV11-2 to TRBJ2-1; D may be TRBD2 (5 bases). The V end lost 6 bases, the J end lost 9 bases, and 9 bases lay between the germline ends. This CDR3 is built from 11 residues. CDR1 and CDR2 from the germline V gene are SGHAT and FQNNGV. In DNA form, the CDR3 reads TGTGCCAGCAGACTAGACCGTGAGCAGTTCTTC. It is translated as CASRLDREQFF.

By sample share, this clone is medium-sized. The genes are TRBV4-1 and TRBJ2-2; D remains ambiguous. V lost 4 bases, J lost 8 bases, and 11 bases lay in between. Germline V CDR1 and CDR2: MGHRA, YSYEKL. The length of the CDR3 is 13 residues. CDR3: CASSRKASGELFF. CDR3 DNA sequence: TGCGCCAGCAGCCGCAAGGCCTCAGGGGAGCTGTTTTTT.

The chain recombines TRBV7-7 with TRBJ2-3, with 7 bases lining up with TRBD2. The germline gives CDR1 SSHAT, CDR2 FNYEAQ (reference sequence). The V gene end was trimmed by 5 bases and the J gene end by 5 bases; junction bases not matched to a gene: 10. This CDR3 has 15 residues. The CDR3 spells CASSTSAGVGDTQYF. The CDR3 DNA reads TGTGCCAGCAGCACCTCCGCGGGAGTGGGAGATACGCAGTATTTT.

The V call is TRBV4-3, the J call TRBJ2-7; the match to TRBD2 covers 10 bases. CDR3 size: 18 residues. The germline V gene encodes CDR1 LGHNA and CDR2 YSLEER. Trimming cost V 4 bases and J 0 bases; bases outside gene matches: 12. The CDR3 protein is CASSPRGASGGGSYEQYF. The CDR3 nucleotides are TGCGCCAGCAGCCCAAGAGGGGCGAGCGGGGGGGGCTCCTACGAGCAGTACTTC.

DNA of the CDR3: TGTGCCAGTAGGACTCAGGGGGCCACCTATGGCTACACCTTC. Its translation: CASRTQGATYGYTF. This chain links TRBV19 with TRBJ1-2, with 8 bases that match TRBD1. V shed 6 bases and J 4 bases; nucleotides not matched to a gene: 7. The CDR3 spans 14 residues. The germline V gene has CDR1 LNHDA and CDR2 SQIVND (reference sequence).

The CDR3: CASSLNVPGTGEDTQYF. DNA for the CDR3: TGTGCCAGCAGCTTAAATGTCCCCGGGACAGGGGAAGATACGCAGTATTTT. The chain joins TRBV11-3 to TRBJ2-3, with 10 bases matching TRBD1. This CDR3 region has 17 residues. V was clipped by 2 bases and J by 5 bases; unmatched bases: 10. Germline assignment: CDR1 SGHNT and CDR2 YENEEA.